These 18 T cell receptor beta chains came from one sample sequenced in a study of patients and donors after allogeneic stem cell transplantation. TCRdb reanalysed the RT-PCR reads using MiXCR and keeps one entry per CDR3 protein. There are some 960,000 distinct CDR3 sequences in the sample; about a sixth occur only once, and 5% to 7.5% lies in the top ten. The specimen was blood, either unsorted or a sorted T cell fraction (not recorded which). These receptors came from a human donor who was either an allogeneic HSCT recipient or a stem cell or donor lymphocyte infusion donor (not recorded which). It is not recorded whose cells these are; they may come from a transplant donor.

This chain joins TRBV10-3 and TRBJ2-4; D uncertain. CDR1 ENHRY and CDR2 SYGVKD come from the germline V gene. This CDR3 is built from 13 residues. V gave up 2 bases and J gave up 8 bases, with 10 bases separating them. The CDR3 coding sequence is TGTGCCATCAGTGAGCAAAAAGGGTACATTCAGTACTTC. This gives the protein CAISEQKGYIQYF.

For the CDR3, the DNA is TGCAGTGCTAGACAAATGAGAATAGCGGGGGGGCGGGGTACGCAGTATTTT. Its translation: CSARQMRIAGGRGTQYF. The chain recombines TRBV20-1 with TRBJ2-3, with 11 bases identical to TRBD2. CDR1 DFQATT and CDR2 SNEGSKA come from the germline V gene (reference sequence). The CDR3 runs 17 residues. V shed 2 bases and J 8 bases; nucleotides not matched to a gene: 15.

This clonotype turned up a few times. The V call is TRBV7-2, the J call TRBJ2-1, with D perhaps TRBD2 (7 bases). CDR3 size: 13 residues. CDR1 and CDR2 (germline): SGHTA, FQGNSA. The V end was cut by 3 bases, the J end by 9 bases, with 12 bases between. For the CDR3, the DNA is TGTGCCAGCAGCTTTTGGGCGGGGGCTGAGCAGTTCTTC. Translated, it gives CASSFWAGAEQFF. The variable domain in full, completed from reference TRBV7-2 and TRBJ2-1, reads GAGVSQSPSNKVTEKGKDVELRCDPISGHTALYWYRQSLGQGLEFLIYFQGNSAPDKSGLPSDRFSAERTGGSVSTLTIQRTQQEDSAVYLCASSFWAGAEQFFGPGTRLTVL.

To note about this clonotype: A much larger clone lies a single base off, so this may be a read error. The chain couples TRBV9 to TRBJ2-3; tentatively, D is TRBD1 (6 bases). The CDR3 is made up of 14 amino acids. V lost 1 base and J lost 0, with 6 bases in between. Germline CDR1 reads SGDLS; CDR2 reads YYNGEE. Here the CDR3 reads CASSVQGSTDTQYF. As DNA, the CDR3 is TGTGCCAGCAGCGTACAGGGGAGCACAGATACGCAGTATTTT.

The chain joins TRBV4-1 to TRBJ2-2; D is perhaps TRBD2 (5 bases). V dropped 4 bases and J dropped 0 bases, with 12 bases sitting between them. The CDR3 totals 16 residues. Germline values: CDR1 MGHRA, CDR2 YSYEKL. Here the CDR3 DNA reads TGCGCCAGCAGCCCCTTAGAGGGAGCGAACACCGGGGAGCTGTTTTTT. This gives the protein CASSPLEGANTGELFF.

This clonotype was found a few times. The rearrangement joins TRBV29-1 to TRBJ2-2; 10 bases agree with TRBD2. CDR3 length equals 14 residues. Trimming took 5 bases from V and 7 from J; bases not matched to a gene: 7. Germline V gene data show CDR1 as SQVTM and CDR2 as ANQGSEA. The CDR3 here is CSVSGRVALGELFF. The CDR3 nucleotides are TGCAGCGTTAGCGGGAGGGTAGCACTCGGGGAGCTGTTTTTT.

In its sample, this clonotype was seen a few times. The J gene is TRBJ2-5, the V gene TRBV5-1, with TRBD2 matching 7 bases. The CDR3 is 15 residues long. The V gene's germline CDR1 is SGHRS and CDR2 YFSETQ. With V trimmed by 0 bases and J by 1 base, 3 bases remained unmatched. This chain's CDR3 is CASSLVLAAQETQYF. CDR3 DNA: TGCGCCAGCAGCTTGGTTCTAGCGGCCCAAGAGACCCAGTACTTC.

This clonotype came up many times. Germline is not matched at one junction end, which may reflect a read error. V usage is TRBV5-1 and J usage is TRBJ1-2; 7 bases are shared with TRBD1. CDR3 length: 13 amino acids. Germline CDR1 SGHRS, CDR2 YFSETQ. CDR3: CASSFDRDYGYTF. The CDR3 DNA is TGTGCCAGCAGTTTTGACAGGGACTATGGCTACACCTTC.

This clonotype has just a few counts. The chain links TRBV3-1 to TRBJ2-1; no clear D. This CDR3 comprises 14 residues. Trimming took 2 bases from V and 1 from J, leaving 6 bases between them. Per the germline V gene, CDR1 is LGHDT and CDR2 is YNNKEL (reference sequence). CDR3 bases: TGTGCCAGCAGCCAAAGGAGTTCCTACAATGAGCAGTTCTTC. It yields the protein CASSQRSSYNEQFF.

The table lists this clonotype with a few counts. This rearrangement joins TRBV2 to TRBJ2-7; no clear D. The CDR3 covers 14 residues. Trimming took off 4 bases at V and 0 bases at J, with 10 bases between the two ends. CDR1 is SNHLY and CDR2 is FYNNEI in the germline V gene. The CDR3 sequence is CASSVSVSSYEQYF. CDR3 in DNA: TGTGCCAGCAGTGTATCGGTCAGCTCCTACGAGCAGTACTTC. The complete variable domain, with remaining parts taken from reference TRBV2 and TRBJ2-7, reads EPEVTQTPSHQVTQMGQEVILRCVPISNHLYFYWYRQILGQKVEFLVSFYNNEISEKSEIFDDQFSVERPDGSNFTLKIRSTKLEDSAMYFCASSVSVSSYEQYFGPGTRLTVT.

The CDR3 region is CASSDAGQGFYGYTF. CDR3 coding DNA: TGTGCCAGCAGCGACGCGGGACAGGGGTTCTATGGCTACACCTTC. The rearrangement uses TRBV6-2 or TRBV6-3 and TRBJ1-2; TRBD1 agrees at 10 bases. The CDR3 has 15 residues. Germline values: CDR1 MNHEY, CDR2 SVGEGT. V was pared by 6 bases and J by 4 bases, with 8 bases of the junction left unmatched.

The chain is built from TRBV4-3 and TRBJ2-7, with D perhaps TRBD1 or TRBD2 (6 bases each). The CDR3 is made up of 18 amino acids. Deletions cut 0 bases from V and 3 bases from J, with 21 bases between. Germline loops: CDR1 LGHNA, CDR2 YSLEER. This chain's CDR3 is CASSQELDYQGWNYEQYF. The CDR3 DNA is TGCGCCAGCAGCCAAGAATTGGACTATCAGGGGTGGAACTACGAGCAGTACTTC.

This chain uses TRBV2 with TRBJ2-5; TRBD1 matches at 7 bases. V shed 7 bases and J 5 bases; nucleotides not matched to a gene: 7. The germline gives CDR1 SNHLY, CDR2 FYNNEI. The CDR3 is 13 amino acids. In nucleotides, the CDR3 is TGTGCCAGCACTACAGGGGCCAGGGAGACCCAGTACTTC. This codes for CASTTGARETQYF. The full variable domain, rest sourced from reference TRBV2 and TRBJ2-5, is EPEVTQTPSHQVTQMGQEVILRCVPISNHLYFYWYRQILGQKVEFLVSFYNNEISEKSEIFDDQFSVERPDGSNFTLKIRSTKLEDSAMYFCASTTGARETQYFGPGTRLLVL.

This sequence joins TRBV20-1 and TRBJ2-5; D gene unclear. CDR3 length equals 13 residues. Germline V gene sequence: CDR1 DFQATT, CDR2 SNEGSKA (reference sequence). The germline V and J ends were trimmed by 0 bases and 8 bases, with 13 bases remaining between them. CDR3 DNA: TGCAGTGCTAGAGATTTGGGCGGTGTAACCCAGTACTTC. It translates to CSARDLGGVTQYF.

The V gene is TRBV21-1, the J gene TRBJ2-3. TRBV21-1 is classified as a pseudogene. The CDR3 runs 12 residues. The CDR3 reads CASSRHPDTQYF. CDR3 DNA: TGTGCCAGCAGCCGGCACCCAGATACGCAGTATTTT.

The chain links TRBV20-1 to TRBJ2-3; TRBD1 matches 9 bases. There are 16 residues in the CDR3. V lost 6 bases to trimming and J lost 3 bases; unmatched junction nucleotides: 13. Germline V lookup: CDR1 DFQATT, CDR2 SNEGSKA (reference sequence). CDR3 sequence (DNA): TGCAGTGCCCGAAATCCGGGACAGGGACGGACAGATACGCAGTATTTT. It codes for CSARNPGQGRTDTQYF.

The chain carries TRBV4-3 and TRBJ2-5; tentatively, D is TRBD1 or TRBD2 (5 bases each). This CDR3 has 15 residues. Germline-derived CDR1 and CDR2 are LGHNA and YSLEER. With 0 bases removed from V and 3 bases from J, the gap between germline ends came to 11 bases. The CDR3 DNA reads TGCGCCAGCAGCCAAGATCAACGGGACGAAGAGACCCAGTACTTC. It translates to CASSQDQRDEETQYF.

The table lists this clonotype with a few counts. V is TRBV12-3 or TRBV12-4 and J is TRBJ2-7; weak D call: TRBD2 (6 bases). Trimming shortened V by 7 bases and J by 1 base, and 14 bases separated the two germline ends. This CDR3 region has 14 residues. The CDR3 DNA sequence: TGTGCCAGCACCCGGGACTTACTATCCTACGAGCAGTACTTC. This translates into CASTRDLLSYEQYF.